Shown below are 10 T cell receptor beta chains from a single sample sequenced in a study of T-cell memory formation after mild COVID-19. TCRdb called the 5' RACE reads again in MiXCR, with one record for every CDR3 protein. The repertoire holds fewer than 700,000 distinct CDR3 sequences, roughly 18% seen once, with approximately 12% in the top ten. The sequencing input was PBMCs or a T cell subset sorted from them (not recorded which). The receptors were sampled from an adult woman who had mild COVID-19 (a few samples of this study predate the infection). Cell type and time point are not known.

The CDR3 nucleotides read TGTGCCAGCAGTACCGACAGGTTCTACGAGCAGTACTTC. Translating gives CASSTDRFYEQYF. V usage is TRBV6-1 and J usage is TRBJ2-7; a possible D gene is TRBD1 (6 bases). The germline V gene encodes CDR1 MNHNS and CDR2 SASEGT. The CDR3 is made up of 13 amino acids. Trimming removed 5 bases at V and 3 bases at J, with 11 bases between.

The rearrangement uses TRBV6-1 and TRBJ2-3; TRBD1 might be the D (6 bases). The CDR3 runs to 21 residues. With 3 bases removed from V and 0 bases from J, the gap between germline ends came to 28 bases. From germline, CDR1 is MNHNS and CDR2 SASEGT. The CDR3 sequence is CASSETPSRLTGSSSTDTQYF. In DNA, the CDR3 is TGTGCCAGCAGTGAGACGCCTAGTCGACTTACAGGGTCCTCTAGCACAGATACGCAGTATTTT.

J is TRBJ1-1 and V is TRBV7-9; 8 bases match TRBD1. This CDR3 spans 11 amino acids. CDR1 and CDR2 (germline): SEHNR, FQNEAQ (reference sequence). The junction had 5 bases not matched to a gene; V was cut back by 7 bases and J by 10 bases. CDR3 residues: CASNRGTRAFF. In nucleotides, the CDR3 is TGTGCCAGCAACAGGGGGACGCGAGCTTTCTTT.

At least ten counts were recorded for this clonotype. The chain combines TRBV7-9 with TRBJ2-1, with 7 nucleotides matching TRBD2. This CDR3 is built from 16 residues. The V gene end was trimmed by 1 base and the J gene end by 4 bases; junction bases not matched to a gene: 7. Looked up from germline, CDR1 is SEHNR and CDR2 is FQNEAQ (reference sequence). The CDR3 sequence: CASSLGGGRAYNEQFF. CDR3 coding DNA: TGTGCCAGCAGCTTAGGAGGCGGGAGAGCTTACAATGAGCAGTTCTTC.

This clonotype was counted between two and nine times. The chain uses TRBV7-6 and TRBJ1-3; D perhaps matches TRBD1 (6 bases). Germline CDR1 is SGHVS and CDR2 is FNYEAQ. The CDR3 spans 16 residues. Deletions cut 5 bases from V and 1 base from J, with 15 bases between. The CDR3 bases are TGTGCCAGCAGCCAGATGACAGGCCCATCTGGAAACACCATATATTTT. Its protein is CASSQMTGPSGNTIYF.

This chain connects TRBV9 to TRBJ2-7; no firm D call. V lost 1 base to trimming and J lost 2 bases, with 10 bases between them. CDR3 size: 14 residues. Germline V CDR1 and CDR2: SGDLS, YYNGEE. This chain's CDR3 is CASSVQADPYEQYF. For the CDR3, the DNA is TGTGCCAGCAGCGTACAGGCCGACCCCTACGAGCAGTACTTC.

This clonotype was found a few times. This chain joins TRBV7-2 and TRBJ2-1; 12 bases line up with TRBD2. The CDR3 spans 15 residues. In germline, CDR1 is SGHTA, CDR2 FQGNSA. Trimming cost V 3 bases and J 10 bases; bases outside gene matches: 7. The CDR3 sequence is CASSFRLAGVGEQFF. The CDR3 DNA is TGTGCCAGCAGCTTCAGACTAGCGGGGGTAGGGGAGCAGTTCTTC.

This clonotype was recorded once. V gene TRBV20-1 combines with J gene TRBJ2-7; 11 positions match TRBD2. This CDR3 region has 18 residues. From germline, CDR1 is DFQATT and CDR2 SNEGSKA (reference sequence). V lost 6 bases, J lost 1 base, and 17 bases stayed unmatched. CDR3 residues: CSALPPDTSGSISYEQYF. The CDR3 coding sequence is TGCAGTGCCCTACCTCCTGACACTAGCGGGAGTATATCCTACGAGCAGTACTTC.

The chain employs TRBV4-1 and TRBJ2-7; 7 nucleotides match TRBD2. Germline V gene sequence: CDR1 MGHRA, CDR2 YSYEKL. V shed 3 bases, J shed 6 bases, and the junction held 11 bases outside the gene matches. This CDR3 is built from 15 residues. CDR3 residues: CASSHMGSGRAEQYF. In DNA, the CDR3 is TGCGCCAGCAGCCACATGGGGTCTGGGAGGGCCGAGCAGTACTTC.

The rearrangement joins TRBV5-1 to TRBJ2-5, with D possibly TRBD2 on 6 matching bases. Looked up from germline, CDR1 is SGHRS and CDR2 is YFSETQ. The V end lost 5 bases, the J end lost 5 bases, and 13 bases lay between the germline ends. The CDR3 consists of 13 residues. The CDR3 DNA is TGCGCCAGCAGAACCGGGAGCCAGGAGACCCAGTACTTC. This codes for CASRTGSQETQYF.